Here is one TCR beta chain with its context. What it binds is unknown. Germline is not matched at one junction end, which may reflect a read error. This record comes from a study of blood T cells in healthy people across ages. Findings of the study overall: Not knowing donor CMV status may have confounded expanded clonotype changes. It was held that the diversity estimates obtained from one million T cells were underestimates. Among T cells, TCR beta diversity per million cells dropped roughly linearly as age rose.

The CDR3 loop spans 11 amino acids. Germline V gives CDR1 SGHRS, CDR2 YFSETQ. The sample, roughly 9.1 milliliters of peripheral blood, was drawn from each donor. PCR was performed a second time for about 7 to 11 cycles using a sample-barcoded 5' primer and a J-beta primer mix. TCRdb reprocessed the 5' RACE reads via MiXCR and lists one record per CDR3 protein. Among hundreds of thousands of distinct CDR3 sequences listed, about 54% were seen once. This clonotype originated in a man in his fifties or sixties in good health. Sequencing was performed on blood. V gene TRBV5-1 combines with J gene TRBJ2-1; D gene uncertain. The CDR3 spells CASSLYNERFF. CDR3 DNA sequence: TGCGCCAGCAGCCTCTACAATGAGCGGTTCTTC.